The source of this T cell receptor beta chain is a study of radiation and T cells in renal cell carcinoma. This clone came up a few times. Antigen unknown. Sequencing was performed with immunoSEQ multiplex PCR; in TCRdb, only in-frame clones are kept and a portion is missing. The sample includes about 9,600 clones, 50% to 70% of them seen just once. Treatment noted: 15 Gy SBRT to primary tumor, nephrectomy 4 weeks later. This renal cell carcinoma was of the clear cell type. V was pared by 6 bases and J by 9 bases, with 6 bases of the junction left unmatched. This CDR3 contains 13 residues. Germline CDR1 and CDR2: SGHDN and FVKESK. Overall study results and limits: Top tumor clonotypes rose in blood 2 weeks post-radiation, then contracted.

The material sequenced was tumor tissue, taken from a patient whose treatment included radiotherapy and nephrectomy. The sequence was collected from a woman between 45 and 60 years old with renal cell carcinoma. The gene calls are TRBV14 and TRBJ2-1; 9 bases are a match to TRBD2. The CDR3 nucleotides are TGTGCCAGCAGTCGGACTAGCGTCGGTGAGCAGTTCTTC. Protein: CASSRTSVGEQFF. The variable domain in full, with the rest retrieved from reference TRBV14 and TRBJ2-1, is EAGVTQFPSHSVIEKGQTVTLRCDPISGHDNLYWYRRVMGKEIKFLLHFVKESKQDESGMPNNRFLAERTGGTYSTLKVQPAELEDSGVYFCASSRTSVGEQFFGPGTRLTVL.